This T cell receptor beta chain was sequenced in a study of blood T cells in healthy people across ages. In each sample, at least 6.5 million PBMCs were isolated. V dropped 3 bases and J dropped 3 bases, with 9 bases sitting between them. CDR1 and CDR2 from the germline V gene are SEHNR and FQNEAQ (reference sequence). The CDR3 loop spans 14 amino acids. Together with a sample-barcoded 5' primer, a J-beta primer mix was included in a second PCR lasting about 6 to 11 cycles. Each cDNA molecule received a tag from a template-switch adaptor that had 12 random nucleotides. There were at least 3 million CDR3-containing paired-end reads obtained from each sample. TCRdb analysed the 5' RACE reads with MiXCR anew, one entry per CDR3 protein. The sample holds about 400,000 distinct CDR3 sequences, roughly half seen once.

This clonotype was sampled from a man in his 60s in good health. Sequencing input: blood. This sequence joins TRBV7-9 and TRBJ2-1; the D is unclear. CDR3 loop: CASSLTGVYNEQFF. As DNA, the CDR3 is TGTGCCAGCAGCTTGACTGGCGTCTACAATGAGCAGTTCTTC.